The rows below give T cell receptor beta chains drawn from one sample of a study of human T cells and chemical hapten exposure. From the RACE reads, TCRdb called clonotypes with MiXCR, one entry per CDR3 protein. The sample contains about 190,000 distinct CDR3 sequences, around 25% of which appear only once. This specimen was whole blood, taken in connection with sensitization to the hapten diphenylcyclopropenone (DPC). The receptors here all came from a woman aged 40 to 55 with alopecia areata. Some clones in this sample may be carry-over from other donors' samples. Both conserved end residues are part of each CDR3. The D gene is left open where the match is weak. Where a row states a size, it is once, few, many or the class of an expanded clone; other rows omit it.

>TRBJ2-2|TRBV6-5|16|-|TRBD2
TGTGCCAGCAGTTACGTTCCGGGACTAAACACCGGGGAGCTGTTTTTT
CASSYVPGLNTGELFF
>TRBJ2-1|TRBV24-1|11|-|-
TGTGCCACCGTTAGTTTCAATGAGCAGTTCTTC
CATVSFNEQFF
>TRBJ2-3|TRBV4-2|17|-|TRBD1
TGTGCCAGCAGCCATGCCGGACAGGGGGCGAGGGCAGATACGCAGTATTTT
CASSHAGQGARADTQYF
>TRBJ1-2|TRBV5-8|14|few|TRBD1
TGTGCCAGCAGCTTGGGAGGGGGCGATTATGGCTACACCTTC
CASSLGGGDYGYTF
>TRBJ2-7|TRBV29-1|13|-|-
TGCAGCGTTGAAGACGTCGGGGGATACGAGCAGTACTTC
CSVEDVGGYEQYF
>TRBJ2-7|TRBV29-1|11|few|-
TGCAGCGTTGTGAAGGCCGGGGAGCAGTACTTC
CSVVKAGEQYF
>TRBJ1-1|TRBV18|15|-|-
TGTGCCAGCTCATCTACCGGGGCGTACGACACTGAAGCTTTCTTT
CASSSTGAYDTEAFF
>TRBJ2-7|TRBV5-6|15|few|TRBD1
TGTGCCAGCAGCCGCGATTTAGGGGGCAGGTACGAGCAGTACTTC
CASSRDLGGRYEQYF
>TRBJ1-4|TRBV6-2/TRBV6-3|15|-|-
TGTGCCAGCGTATCCCGCGGGACAACTAATGAAAAACTGTTTTTT
CASVSRGTTNEKLFF
>TRBJ2-3|TRBV20-1|14|many|TRBD2
TGCAGCGTTTATAGCGGGAGAGGCACAGATACGCAGTATTTT
CSVYSGRGTDTQYF
>TRBJ1-2|TRBV20-1|13|few|-
TGCAGTGCTCCCGGACCAGCTAACTATGGCTACACCTTC
CSAPGPANYGYTF
>TRBJ2-1|TRBV28|12|many|-
TGTGCCAGCAGTCTCCGCAGGAATGAGCAGTTCTTC
CASSLRRNEQFF
>TRBJ1-2|TRBV6-5|13|-|-
TGTGCCAGCAGTTGGGGCAGCGTTTATGGCTACACCTTC
CASSWGSVYGYTF
>TRBJ2-1|TRBV29-1|15|-|TRBD2
TGCAGCGCCCGGCAGGGGACTAGCGGGGGTAATGAGCAGTTCTTC
CSARQGTSGGNEQFF
>TRBJ1-1|TRBV24-1|14|-|TRBD1
TGTGCCACCAGTGACCCCGGGACAGGGGGCAGAGCTTTCTTT
CATSDPGTGGRAFF
>TRBJ2-2|TRBV5-1|13|-|-
TGCGCCAGCAGCCAGAGCGGGACCGGGGAGCTGTTTTTT
CASSQSGTGELFF
>TRBJ1-5|TRBV20-1|13|once|-
TGCAGTGCTGTGAGAGGGGGAGATCAGCCCCAGCATTTT
CSAVRGGDQPQHF
>TRBJ1-5|TRBV20-1|16|-|TRBD1
TGCAGTGCCAACCCAGGGGGGCAGGACAGCAATCAGCCCCAGCATTTT
CSANPGGQDSNQPQHF
>TRBJ2-1|TRBV7-2|16|-|TRBD2
TGTGCCAGCAGCTTAGATGGCGGGGGCTCCTACAATGAGCAGTTCTTC
CASSLDGGGSYNEQFF
>TRBJ2-7|TRBV7-7|13|-|TRBD1
TGTGCTAGCAGCCAGGAGACAGGGAGCGAGCAGTACTTC
CASSQETGSEQYF
>TRBJ2-1|TRBV5-1|15|few|TRBD2
TGCGCCAGCAGCTCTGCTAGCGGTCTCTACAATGAGCAGTTCTTC
CASSSASGLYNEQFF
>TRBJ1-1|TRBV11-2|13|-|-
TGTGCCAGCAGCTTGGGTTTCTATACTGAAGCTTTCTTT
CASSLGFYTEAFF
>TRBJ1-4|TRBV6-5|14|-|-
TGTGCCAGCAGCCACGGGGGGGACCGTGAAAAACTGTTTTTT
CASSHGGDREKLFF
>TRBJ1-3|TRBV4-2|17|many|-
TGTGCCAGCAGCCAAGATTCGAGGACCGTCTCTGGAAACACCATATATTTT
CASSQDSRTVSGNTIYF
>TRBJ2-3|TRBV7-2|15|-|-
TGTGCCAGCCGCCGAAGGAGGGGCGGCACAGATACGCAGTATTTT
CASRRRRGGTDTQYF
>TRBJ2-3|TRBV20-1|14|many|-
TGCAGTGCTAGAGATACGGTTAGCACAGATACGCAGTATTTT
CSARDTVSTDTQYF
>TRBJ1-5|TRBV20-1|14|-|-
TGCAGTGCCAGTCCGGGACTGGGCAATCAGCCCCAGCATTTT
CSASPGLGNQPQHF
>TRBJ1-2|TRBV20-1|16|-|-
TGCAGTGCGAAGGGGCTGAGGCCAGATCCTAACTATGGCTACACCTTC
CSAKGLRPDPNYGYTF
>TRBJ1-5|TRBV27|15|-|-
TGTGCCAGCAGTCCCCACACAGGGTTAAGTCAGCCCCAGCATTTT
CASSPHTGLSQPQHF
>TRBJ2-6|TRBV4-2|19|-|TRBD2
TGTGCCAGCAGCCAAGATATAGCGGGAGTCGGCTCTGGGGCCAACGTCCTGACTTTC
CASSQDIAGVGSGANVLTF
>TRBJ1-2|TRBV10-3|20|-|TRBD1
TGTGCCATCAGAGCCGGGACAGGGGGGCTAAGTTACCAGATCGGCTATGGCTACACCTTC
CAIRAGTGGLSYQIGYGYTF
>TRBJ2-3|TRBV4-2|18|-|TRBD2
TGTGCCAGCAGCCAAGATCAAGGACTAGGGGAGGGCACAGATACGCAGTATTTT
CASSQDQGLGEGTDTQYF
>TRBJ1-1|TRBV6-2/TRBV6-3|13|-|TRBD1
TGTGCCAGCAGTGCCGGGACAGGGATCGCAGCTTTCTTT
CASSAGTGIAAFF
>TRBJ2-3|TRBV27|14|-|-
TGTGCCAGCAGGAGGGACGGGTTTGAAGATACGCAGTATTTT
CASRRDGFEDTQYF
>TRBJ2-3|TRBV7-2|15|few|TRBD2
TGTGCCAGCAGCTCCGGACTAGCGGGGCGGGATACGCAGTATTTT
CASSSGLAGRDTQYF
>TRBJ2-2|TRBV7-9|14|few|-
TGTGCCAGCAGCTTTATGATCGACACCGGGGAGCTGTTTTTT
CASSFMIDTGELFF